This is a list of T cell receptor beta chains from one sample in a study of cytomegalovirus exposure and HLA in healthy donors. Repertoires were generated with immunoSEQ multiplex PCR, while TCRdb's copy carries only in-frame clones and drops some. The sample carries about 160,000 clones, roughly 85% recorded once. The sample consisted of PBMCs. The source is a woman aged 45-65 years in good health and CMV-seropositive. Both conserved end residues are part of each CDR3.

V gene: TRBV4-1
CDR3 length: 17
J gene: TRBJ2-3
CDR3 protein: CASSPQGLFYPTDTQYF

V gene: TRBV7-9
CDR3 length: 16
J gene: TRBJ2-1
CDR3 protein: CASSPLSGQGYNEQFF

V gene: TRBV6-5
CDR3 length: 16
J gene: TRBJ2-3
CDR3 protein: CASSYFGTGLADTQYF

V gene: TRBV30
CDR3 length: 14
J gene: TRBJ1-1
CDR3 protein: CAWSVGVKGTEAFF

V gene: TRBV6-1
CDR3 length: 14
J gene: TRBJ1-5
CDR3 protein: CASMWGGGNQPQHF

V gene: TRBV11-2
CDR3 length: 12
J gene: TRBJ2-2
CDR3 protein: CASSFISGELFF

V gene: TRBV5-1
CDR3 length: 16
J gene: TRBJ1-2
CDR3 protein: CASRSALGSGANGYTF

V gene: TRBV18
CDR3 length: 15
J gene: TRBJ2-3
CDR3 protein: CASSISGDRTDTQYF

V gene: TRBV5-6
CDR3 length: 12
J gene: TRBJ1-2
CDR3 protein: CASSLQGYGYPF

V gene: TRBV6-1
CDR3 length: 16
J gene: TRBJ2-3
CDR3 protein: CASSEAGTGWKDTQYF

V gene: TRBV7-9
CDR3 length: 14
J gene: TRBJ1-4
CDR3 protein: CASSLGGFNEKLFF

V gene: TRBV4-3
CDR3 length: 16
J gene: TRBJ2-1
CDR3 protein: CASSRQAGAGYNEQFF

V gene: TRBV6-5
CDR3 length: 14
J gene: TRBJ1-5
CDR3 protein: CASGGTGGNQPQHF

V gene: TRBV6-1
CDR3 length: 16
J gene: TRBJ2-5
CDR3 protein: CASSEGWSGNAETQYF

V gene: TRBV19
CDR3 length: 13
J gene: TRBJ2-7
CDR3 protein: CASSPQGAYEQYF

V gene: TRBV7-8
CDR3 length: 16
J gene: TRBJ2-2
CDR3 protein: CASSLTGLRNTGELFF

V gene: TRBV2
CDR3 length: 12
J gene: TRBJ2-7
CDR3 protein: CASRGLAYEQYF

V gene: TRBV18
CDR3 length: 16
J gene: TRBJ1-2
CDR3 protein: CASSPPHRIYNYGYTF

V gene: TRBV28
CDR3 length: 13
J gene: TRBJ1-5
CDR3 protein: CASSGLNNQPQHF

V gene: TRBV5-4
CDR3 length: 17
J gene: TRBJ2-5
CDR3 protein: CASSLGTSGGDQETQYF

V gene: TRBV4-3
CDR3 length: 13
J gene: TRBJ1-1
CDR3 protein: CASSQDPYQGAFF

V gene: TRBV2
CDR3 length: 14
J gene: TRBJ2-7
CDR3 protein: CASRGTGDAYEQYF

V gene: TRBV6-1
CDR3 length: 14
J gene: TRBJ2-3
CDR3 protein: CASTLDSPSDTQYF

V gene: TRBV18
CDR3 length: 14
J gene: TRBJ1-1
CDR3 protein: CASSPRDSNTEAFF

V gene: TRBV7-6
CDR3 length: 18
J gene: TRBJ1-4
CDR3 protein: CASSLGTAEDLTNEKLFF

V gene: TRBV5-8
CDR3 length: 17
J gene: TRBJ2-3
CDR3 protein: CASSLVQGLTFTDTQYF

V gene: TRBV29-1
CDR3 length: 13
J gene: TRBJ1-1
CDR3 protein: CSVLMWAWTEAFF

V gene: TRBV6-6
CDR3 length: 14
J gene: TRBJ2-7
CDR3 protein: CASSYSGQNYEQYF

V gene: TRBV30
CDR3 length: 14
J gene: TRBJ2-5
CDR3 protein: CAWRKTAVQETQYF

V gene: TRBV18
CDR3 length: 16
J gene: TRBJ2-5
CDR3 protein: CASSPRLKRTKETQYF

V gene: TRBV6-4
CDR3 length: 15
J gene: TRBJ2-1
CDR3 protein: CASSERPGLAGEQFF

V gene: TRBV2
CDR3 length: 12
J gene: TRBJ1-1
CDR3 protein: CASSTGPREAFF

V gene: TRBV18
CDR3 length: 14
J gene: TRBJ1-4
CDR3 protein: CASSPASNGVSLFF

V gene: TRBV28
CDR3 length: 15
J gene: TRBJ1-2
CDR3 protein: CASSLRGQGSYGYTF

V gene: TRBV6-1
CDR3 length: 15
J gene: TRBJ2-2
CDR3 protein: CASTQLTGGAGELFF

V gene: TRBV4-1
CDR3 length: 14
J gene: TRBJ1-1
CDR3 protein: CASSQPGQGTEAFF

V gene: TRBV5-4
CDR3 length: 15
J gene: TRBJ2-3
CDR3 protein: CASSPRTVSTDTQYF

V gene: TRBV5-1
CDR3 length: 17
J gene: TRBJ1-4
CDR3 protein: CASSLTQQERFNEKLFF

V gene: TRBV7-2
CDR3 length: 14
J gene: TRBJ1-2
CDR3 protein: CASSSSRGNYGYTF

V gene: TRBV6-6
CDR3 length: 13
J gene: TRBJ1-2
CDR3 protein: CASSYIERYGYTF

V gene: TRBV6-6
CDR3 length: 16
J gene: TRBJ1-6
CDR3 protein: CASSLRGQGHNSPLHF

V gene: TRBV10-3
CDR3 length: 16
J gene: TRBJ2-7
CDR3 protein: CAISESTGLVGYEQYF

V gene: TRBV6-5
CDR3 length: 15
J gene: TRBJ2-3
CDR3 protein: CASSYTMREAYTQYF

V gene: TRBV19
CDR3 length: 15
J gene: TRBJ1-4
CDR3 protein: CASSRRQGPLGALFF

V gene: TRBV21-1
CDR3 length: 16
J gene: TRBJ1-1
CDR3 protein: CASSKFDGIMNTEAFF

V gene: TRBV6-5
CDR3 length: 15
J gene: TRBJ1-2
CDR3 protein: CASSYSPTGGDGYTF

V gene: TRBV19
CDR3 length: 15
J gene: TRBJ1-3
CDR3 protein: CASSIAGRGGNTIYF

V gene: TRBV6-1
CDR3 length: 14
J gene: TRBJ2-7
CDR3 protein: CASKLTGQAYEQYF

V gene: TRBV6-1
CDR3 length: 17
J gene: TRBJ2-4
CDR3 protein: CASSELWDTIAKNIQYF

V gene: TRBV10-2
CDR3 length: 13
J gene: TRBJ1-1
CDR3 protein: CASSGQGSTEAFF

V gene: TRBV15
CDR3 length: 16
J gene: TRBJ1-2
CDR3 protein: CATRKGDGRPFYGYTF

V gene: TRBV10-1
CDR3 length: 13
J gene: TRBJ1-5
CDR3 protein: CASSPYGNQPQHF

V gene: TRBV6-7
CDR3 length: 15
J gene: TRBJ1-2
CDR3 protein: CASSYSGTANYGYTF

V gene: TRBV2
CDR3 length: 14
J gene: TRBJ1-4
CDR3 protein: CASTHPGGGEKLFF

V gene: TRBV5-1
CDR3 length: 15
J gene: TRBJ2-7
CDR3 protein: CASSQLAGVSYEQYF

V gene: TRBV25-1
CDR3 length: 14
J gene: TRBJ2-7
CDR3 protein: CASSPGKRCYEQYF

V gene: TRBV7-9
CDR3 length: 17
J gene: TRBJ2-6
CDR3 protein: CASSSLDWASGANVLTF

V gene: TRBV4-1
CDR3 length: 16
J gene: TRBJ1-5
CDR3 protein: CASSQLLETGHQPQHF

V gene: TRBV4-3
CDR3 length: 16
J gene: TRBJ2-7
CDR3 protein: CASSQDRQESSYEQYF

V gene: TRBV7-9
CDR3 length: 18
J gene: TRBJ2-2
CDR3 protein: CASSSGQGGVRFTGELFF